The next 27 T cell receptor beta chains were all read from a single sample in a study of blood T cell repertoires in COVID-19. Only in-frame clones appear in the TCRdb table, and some are missing; sequencing was by immunoSEQ multiplex PCR. The table records nearly 300,000 clones, more than 70% of them present only once. Sequencing used peripheral blood. Receptors originate from a woman aged 25-40 years who had recovered from COVID-19.

The rearrangement uses TRBV4-2 and TRBJ1-1; D is unresolved. Germline CDR1 reads LGHNA; CDR2 reads YNFKEQ. Trimming took off 3 bases at V and 2 bases at J, with 10 bases between the two ends. CDR3 size: 14 residues. This CDR3 reads CASSQAGVNTEAFF. In DNA, the CDR3 is TGTGCCAGCAGCCAGGCCGGGGTCAACACTGAAGCTTTCTTT.

V is TRBV18 and J is TRBJ1-1; 8 bases map to TRBD1. Germline values: CDR1 KGHSH, CDR2 LQKENI. CDR3 length: 18 amino acids. The V gene end was trimmed by 4 bases and the J gene end by 3 bases; junction bases not matched to a gene: 16. The CDR3 protein is CASSQSVVRGLDYTEAFF. CDR3 DNA: TGTGCCAGCTCACAGTCCGTCGTCAGGGGGCTTGATTACACTGAAGCTTTCTTT.

The J gene is TRBJ2-2, the V gene TRBV2, with 10 positions matching TRBD1. The trim removed 3 bases at V and 5 bases at J, leaving 3 bases unmatched. CDR1 and CDR2 from the germline V gene are SNHLY and FYNNEI. The CDR3 consists of 15 residues. DNA of the CDR3: TGTGCCAGCAGTGAGACAGGGGGCAGAACCGGGGAGCTGTTTTTT. Translation: CASSETGGRTGELFF.

The rearrangement uses TRBV30 and TRBJ1-1, with 7 positions matching TRBD1. The CDR3 spans 13 residues. Trimming cost V 4 bases and J 4 bases; bases outside gene matches: 6. Germline CDR1 is GTSNPN and CDR2 is SVGIG (reference sequence). The CDR3 nucleotides read TGTGCCTGGACTGAGGGGGCCGGCACTGAAGCTTTCTTT. Its protein product is CAWTEGAGTEAFF.

The rearrangement joins TRBV6-5 to TRBJ1-5; 7 nucleotides agree with TRBD1. The CDR3 runs to 15 residues. The germline CDR1 and CDR2 sequences are MNHEY and SVGAGI. V trimming: 2 bases; J trimming: 2 bases; junction bases outside the gene matches: 3. In DNA, the CDR3 is TGTGCCAGCAGTTACCGGGGGACAGGCAATCAGCCCCAGCATTTT. Its protein product is CASSYRGTGNQPQHF.

The chain uses TRBV4-2 and TRBJ1-3; TRBD1 matches 8 bases. Trimming took 3 bases from V and 2 from J; bases not matched to a gene: 6. Looked up from germline, CDR1 is LGHNA and CDR2 is YNFKEQ. The CDR3 length is 16 residues. CDR3 residues: CASSQGNRGTGNTIYF. For the CDR3, the DNA is TGTGCCAGCAGCCAGGGCAACAGGGGGACTGGAAACACCATATATTTT.

The gene calls are TRBV30 and TRBJ1-5; D remains unclear. The CDR3 is 15 amino acids. Germline-derived CDR1 and CDR2 are GTSNPN and SVGIG (reference sequence). Trimming pared 0 bases from V and 3 bases from J, leaving 12 bases between. CDR3: CAWSVGAENNQPQHF. CDR3 DNA: TGTGCCTGGAGTGTAGGCGCGGAGAACAATCAGCCCCAGCATTTT. Full variable domain (remainder filled in from reference TRBV30 and TRBJ1-5): SQTIHQWPATLVQPVGSPLSLECTVEGTSNPNLYWYRQAAGRGLQLLFYSVGIGQISSEVPQNLSASRPQDRQFILSSKKLLLSDSGFYLCAWSVGAENNQPQHFGDGTRLSIL.

The J gene is TRBJ2-7, the V gene TRBV3-1 (or the pseudogene TRBV3-2), with D possibly TRBD1 on 6 matching bases. From germline, CDR1 is LGHDT and CDR2 YNNKEL (reference sequence). Trimming left V 4 bases short and J 6 bases short, with 16 bases between. The CDR3 is made up of 14 amino acids. CDR3 nucleotides: TGTGCCAGCAGCCGACAGGAACGGGGTCTCGAGCAGTACTTC. Translation: CASSRQERGLEQYF.

The CDR3 bases are TGTGCCACCAGCAGAGAGGACAGGGCGGAGGAAAAACTGTTTTTT. Protein: CATSREDRAEEKLFF. The chain combines TRBV15 with TRBJ1-4, with TRBD1 identical over 8 bases. The ends lost 0 bases at V and 8 bases at J; junction bases unmatched: 5. There are 15 residues in the CDR3. Germline CDR1 is LNHNV and CDR2 is YYDKDF (reference sequence). Full variable domain (remainder filled in from reference TRBV15 and TRBJ1-4): DAMVIQNPRYQVTQFGKPVTLSCSQTLNHNVMYWYQQKSSQAPKLLFHYYDKDFNNEADTPDNFQSRRPNTSFCFLDIRSPGLGDTAMYLCATSREDRAEEKLFFGSGTQLSVL.

This clone was counted between two and nine times. The rearrangement links TRBV5-4 to TRBJ1-4; D call uncertain. V was pared by 4 bases and J by 0 bases, with 10 bases between. The CDR3 is 15 residues long. The germline CDR1 and CDR2 sequences are SGHNT and YYREEE (reference sequence). CDR3 sequence reads: CASSLSPTTNEKLFF. DNA for the CDR3: TGTGCCAGCAGCCTATCACCGACAACTAATGAAAAACTGTTTTTT. Supplemented by reference TRBV5-4 and TRBJ1-4, the full variable domain reads ETGVTQSPTHLIKTRGQQVTLRCSSQSGHNTVSWYQQALGQGPQFIFQYYREEENGRGNFPPRFSGLQFPNYSSELNVNALELDDSALYLCASSLSPTTNEKLFFGSGTQLSVL.

Written as DNA, the CDR3 is TGTGCCAGCAGTTGGGGTAGCGGGGGACTCACAGATACGCAGTATTTT. It yields the protein CASSWGSGGLTDTQYF. This chain uses TRBV27 with TRBJ2-3, with 9 nucleotides matching TRBD2. J was trimmed by 2 bases and V by 4 bases; bases with no gene match: 7. CDR3 length: 16 amino acids. Germline CDR1 and CDR2: MNHEY and SMNVEV (reference sequence).

The chain employs TRBV12-5 and TRBJ2-1; the D gene is possibly TRBD2 (7 bases). Germline CDR1 and CDR2: LGHNT and FRNRAP. V was pared by 5 bases and J by 2 bases, with 28 bases between. This CDR3 comprises 20 residues. The DNA of the CDR3 is TGTGCTAGTGGTGTAGGCCCCACGGAGAGGCGGGGGCCCACCTACAATGAGCAGTTCTTC. Residues: CASGVGPTERRGPTYNEQFF. The complete variable domain, with remaining parts taken from reference TRBV12-5 and TRBJ2-1, reads DARVTQTPRHKVTEMGQEVTMRCQPILGHNTVFWYRQTMMQGLELLAYFRNRAPLDDSGMPKDRFSAEMPDATLATLKIQPSEPRDSAVYFCASGVGPTERRGPTYNEQFFGPGTRLTVL.

This chain links TRBV5-1 with TRBJ1-2; possible D gene TRBD1, 6 bases. This CDR3 is 12 amino acids long. Germline values: CDR1 SGHRS, CDR2 YFSETQ. V lost 0 bases to trimming and J lost 8 bases, with 8 bases between them. This CDR3 reads CASSLDREGYTF. The CDR3 bases are TGCGCCAGCAGCTTGGACAGGGAAGGCTACACCTTC.

This chain connects TRBV5-1 to TRBJ2-5, with 7 positions matching TRBD1. J gave up 7 bases and V 0 bases, and 9 bases lay outside the gene matches. The CDR3 is 15 amino acids. The germline V gene has CDR1 SGHRS and CDR2 YFSETQ. The CDR3 region is CASSLVPKGAGTQYF. The CDR3 nucleotides are TGCGCCAGCAGCTTGGTGCCTAAGGGGGCTGGGACCCAGTACTTC.

This clone came up once. This sequence joins TRBV24-1 and TRBJ2-1; 7 nucleotides match TRBD2. V lost 9 bases and J lost 1; bases outside the gene matches: 8. The germline CDR1 and CDR2 sequences are KGHDR and SFDVKD. The CDR3 is made up of 15 amino acids. Written as DNA, the CDR3 is TGTGCCACCGCCGCGGGGAGGGAGTCCTACAATGAGCAGTTCTTC. This gives the protein CATAAGRESYNEQFF.

The chain combines TRBV7-2 with TRBJ1-1; 8 nucleotides agree with TRBD1. The CDR3 runs 17 residues. V gave up 5 bases and J gave up 4 bases; unmatched junction bases: 15. Germline CDR1 reads SGHTA; CDR2 reads FQGNSA. This CDR3 is CASSAPGTGFSGTEAFF. CDR3 coding DNA: TGTGCCAGCAGCGCCCCCGGGACAGGTTTTTCGGGCACTGAAGCTTTCTTT. Variable domain in full (rest from reference TRBV7-2 and TRBJ1-1): GAGVSQSPSNKVTEKGKDVELRCDPISGHTALYWYRQSLGQGLEFLIYFQGNSAPDKSGLPSDRFSAERTGGSVSTLTIQRTQQEDSAVYLCASSAPGTGFSGTEAFFGQGTRLTVV.

The rearrangement links TRBV7-2 to TRBJ2-7; D gene uncertain. V lost 2 bases to trimming and J lost 5 bases, with 7 bases between them. The CDR3 has 12 residues. Per the germline V gene, CDR1 is SGHTA and CDR2 is FQGNSA. The CDR3 is CASSLSEDEQYF. The CDR3 region has the DNA TGTGCCAGCAGCTTAAGCGAGGACGAGCAGTACTTC.

The chain uses TRBV4-3 and TRBJ2-5, with TRBD2 matching over 11 bases. Germline assignment: CDR1 LGHNA and CDR2 YSLEER. CDR3 size: 16 residues. J gave up 4 bases and V 0 bases, and 4 bases lay outside the gene matches. The CDR3 coding sequence is TGCGCCAGCAGCCAAGACCTAGCGGGGGGAGTAGAGACCCAGTACTTC. It encodes CASSQDLAGGVETQYF.

This sequence joins TRBV3-1 (or the pseudogene TRBV3-2) and TRBJ1-3; no firm D call. V was clipped by 1 base and J by 4 bases, with 11 bases between them. The germline V gene encodes CDR1 LGHDT and CDR2 YNNKEL (reference sequence). CDR3 length: 15 amino acids. As DNA, the CDR3 is TGTGCCAGCAGCCAAGTGGGAGGGCGCGGAAACACCATATATTTT. It yields the protein CASSQVGGRGNTIYF.

The V and J genes are TRBV11-2 and TRBJ2-7; 9 bases are shared with TRBD2. Germline V gene data show CDR1 as SGHAT and CDR2 as FQNNGV. The CDR3 totals 17 residues. The V segment lost 5 bases and the J segment 3 bases; nucleotides outside the gene matches: 14. The CDR3 nucleotides read TGTGCCAGCAGCGATTGGCGGGGGGGGGTTTCATACTACGAGCAGTACTTC. Its protein product is CASSDWRGGVSYYEQYF.

V gene TRBV13 combines with J gene TRBJ1-2; 8 positions match TRBD1. The CDR3 extends over 13 amino acids. Germline V gene data show CDR1 as PRHDT and CDR2 as FYEKMQ (reference sequence). Unmatched junction bases numbered 3, after V lost 3 bases and J lost 6 bases. CDR3 sequence: CASSFQGADGYTF. The CDR3 nucleotides are TGTGCCAGCAGCTTTCAGGGGGCGGATGGCTACACCTTC.

The V and J genes are TRBV5-1 and TRBJ2-1, with D maybe TRBD2 (5 bases). The CDR3 loop spans 14 amino acids. Germline values: CDR1 SGHRS, CDR2 YFSETQ. V shed 0 bases and J shed 5 bases, with 9 bases lying between them. CDR3 protein: CASSLVEVNNEQFF. In DNA, the CDR3 is TGCGCCAGCAGCTTGGTGGAGGTTAACAATGAGCAGTTCTTC.

The chain carries TRBV3-1 (or the pseudogene TRBV3-2) and TRBJ2-3; 12 nucleotides agree with TRBD2. After removal of 4 bases from V and 12 bases from J, the junction contained 8 bases not matched to a gene. Germline V gives CDR1 LGHDT, CDR2 YNNKEL (reference sequence). There are 14 residues in the CDR3. The CDR3 sequence is CASSLTSGGSKQYF. The CDR3 coding sequence is TGTGCCAGCAGCCTTACTAGCGGGGGGTCGAAACAGTATTTT.

The chain couples TRBV7-2 to TRBJ1-1, with D possibly TRBD1 on 6 matching bases. The CDR3 length is 17 residues. From germline, CDR1 is SGHTA and CDR2 FQGNSA. Trimming pared 5 bases from V and 2 bases from J, leaving 21 bases between. This CDR3 is CASSPNGGGIRNTEAFF. The DNA of the CDR3 is TGTGCCAGCAGCCCCAATGGGGGGGGCATAAGAAACACTGAAGCTTTCTTT.

J is TRBJ2-1 and V is TRBV6-6, with TRBD2 identical over 8 bases. The germline gives CDR1 MNHNY, CDR2 SVGAGI (reference sequence). The CDR3 covers 17 residues. Germline trimming cut 6 bases from V and 3 bases from J; bases unmatched to any gene: 13. The CDR3, as DNA: TGTGCCAGCAGCCGAAGTACCGGGGGGGCCCACTACAATGAGCAGTTCTTC. Protein sequence: CASSRSTGGAHYNEQFF.

This clone was seen once. CDR3 region: CAWSRAGGLTGELFF. CDR3 nucleotide sequence: TGTGCCTGGAGCAGAGCGGGGGGGCTAACCGGGGAGCTGTTTTTT. The chain joins TRBV30 to TRBJ2-2; TRBD2 matches at 10 bases. The V segment lost 3 bases and the J segment 5 bases; nucleotides outside the gene matches: 6. This CDR3 has 15 residues. Germline V lookup: CDR1 GTSNPN, CDR2 SVGIG (reference sequence).

The V call is TRBV4-1, the J call TRBJ2-1; D is unresolved. Trimming took 0 bases from V and 0 from J, leaving 9 bases between them. CDR1 MGHRA and CDR2 YSYEKL come from the germline V gene. The length of the CDR3 is 16 residues. CDR3 DNA sequence: TGCGCCAGCAGCCAAGATGGAGCGCTCTCCTACAATGAGCAGTTCTTC. Protein: CASSQDGALSYNEQFF.